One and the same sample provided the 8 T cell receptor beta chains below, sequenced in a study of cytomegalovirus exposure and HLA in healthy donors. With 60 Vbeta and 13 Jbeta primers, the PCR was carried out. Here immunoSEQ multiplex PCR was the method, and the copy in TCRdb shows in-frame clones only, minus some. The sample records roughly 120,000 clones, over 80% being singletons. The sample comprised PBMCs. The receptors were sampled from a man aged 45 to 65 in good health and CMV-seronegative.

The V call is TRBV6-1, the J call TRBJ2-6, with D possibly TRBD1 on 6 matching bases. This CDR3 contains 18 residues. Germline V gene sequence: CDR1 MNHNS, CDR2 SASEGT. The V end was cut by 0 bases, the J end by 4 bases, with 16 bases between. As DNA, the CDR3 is TGTGCCAGCAGTGAAGCGATTGCTACAGGGCGGGGGGCCAACGTCCTGACTTTC. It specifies CASSEAIATGRGANVLTF.

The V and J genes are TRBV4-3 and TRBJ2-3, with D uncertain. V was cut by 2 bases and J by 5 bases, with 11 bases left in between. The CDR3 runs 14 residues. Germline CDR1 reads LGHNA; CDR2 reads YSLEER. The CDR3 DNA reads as TGCGCCAGCAGCCAATCTGGAGCCGTAGATACGCAGTATTTT. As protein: CASSQSGAVDTQYF.

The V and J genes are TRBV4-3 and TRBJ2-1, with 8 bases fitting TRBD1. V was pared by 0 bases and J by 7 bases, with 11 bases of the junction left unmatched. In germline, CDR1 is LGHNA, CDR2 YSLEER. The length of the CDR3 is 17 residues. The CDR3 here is CASSQDMAGGLLNEQFF. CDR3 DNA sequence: TGCGCCAGCAGCCAAGATATGGCAGGGGGCTTATTGAATGAGCAGTTCTTC.

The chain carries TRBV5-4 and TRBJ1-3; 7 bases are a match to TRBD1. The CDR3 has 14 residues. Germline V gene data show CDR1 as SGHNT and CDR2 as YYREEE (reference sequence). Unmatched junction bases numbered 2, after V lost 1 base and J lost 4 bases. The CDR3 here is CASSLQGDGNTIYF. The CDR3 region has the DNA TGTGCCAGCAGCTTGCAGGGGGACGGAAACACCATATATTTT.

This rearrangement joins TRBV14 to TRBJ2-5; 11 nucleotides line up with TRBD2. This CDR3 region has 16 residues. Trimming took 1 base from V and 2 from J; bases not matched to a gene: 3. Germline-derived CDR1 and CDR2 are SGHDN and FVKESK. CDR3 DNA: TGTGCCAGCAGCCAAGGGGCTAGCGGGGGGCAAGAGACCCAGTACTTC. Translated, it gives CASSQGASGGQETQYF.

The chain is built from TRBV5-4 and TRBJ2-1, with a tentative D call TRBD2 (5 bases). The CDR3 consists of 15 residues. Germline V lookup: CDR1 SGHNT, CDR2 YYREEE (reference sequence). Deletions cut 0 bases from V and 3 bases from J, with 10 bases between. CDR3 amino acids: CASSLDNGIYNEQFF. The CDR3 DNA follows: TGTGCCAGCAGCTTGGACAACGGGATCTACAATGAGCAGTTCTTC.

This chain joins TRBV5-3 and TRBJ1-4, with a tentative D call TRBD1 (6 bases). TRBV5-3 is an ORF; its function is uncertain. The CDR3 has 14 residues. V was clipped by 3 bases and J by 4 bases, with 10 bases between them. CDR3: CARSSDRSNEKLFF. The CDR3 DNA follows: TGTGCCAGAAGCTCCGACAGGAGTAATGAAAAACTGTTTTTT.

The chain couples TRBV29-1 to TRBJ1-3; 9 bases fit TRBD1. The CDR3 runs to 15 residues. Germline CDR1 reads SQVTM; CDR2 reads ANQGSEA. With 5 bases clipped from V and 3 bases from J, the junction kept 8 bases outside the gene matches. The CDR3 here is CSVPGQGPDGNTIYF. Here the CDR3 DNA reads TGCAGCGTTCCGGGACAGGGACCTGATGGAAACACCATATATTTT.